These 10 T cell receptor beta chains share one sample of origin, sequenced in a study of blood T cells in healthy people across ages. A second PCR, run for about 7 to 11 cycles, used a sample-barcoded 5' primer plus a J-beta primer mix. TCRdb reanalysed the 5' RACE reads using MiXCR and keeps one entry per CDR3 protein. The sample has about 800,000 distinct CDR3 sequences, around 45% seen once; the top ten hold over 15%. Input material: blood. All receptors derive from an elderly man in good health.

This clonotype was recorded only once. The chain recombines TRBV20-1 with TRBJ1-6; D may be TRBD1 (5 bases). This CDR3 spans 15 amino acids. From germline, CDR1 is DFQATT and CDR2 SNEGSKA (reference sequence). The ends were cut back, 7 bases at V and 6 bases at J, with 19 bases in the middle. The CDR3 sequence: CSDPTPMGGNSPLHF. The CDR3 nucleotides are TGCAGTGATCCGACTCCGATGGGGGGTAATTCACCCCTCCACTTT.

This chain uses TRBV11-3 with TRBJ1-1; weak D call: TRBD1 (5 bases). This CDR3 comprises 14 residues. In germline, CDR1 is SGHNT, CDR2 YENEEA. Between the trimmed V and J ends, which lost 5 bases and 1 base, there was a span of 11 bases. CDR3 region: CASSPRVRNTEAFF. The CDR3 coding sequence is TGTGCCAGCAGCCCCAGGGTTCGGAACACTGAAGCTTTCTTT.

This clonotype has a handful of counts. This sequence joins TRBV25-1 and TRBJ1-5, with 7 nucleotides matching TRBD1. The CDR3 covers 15 residues. The germline V gene has CDR1 MGHDK and CDR2 SYGVNS. The V segment lost 5 bases and the J segment 0 bases; nucleotides outside the gene matches: 4. This chain's CDR3 is CASSPRQGSNQPQHF. In DNA, the CDR3 is TGTGCCAGCAGTCCCCGACAGGGTAGCAATCAGCCCCAGCATTTT.

The chain combines TRBV27 with TRBJ1-1; no reliable D call. V gave up 1 base and J gave up 8 bases, with 8 bases separating them. This CDR3 is built from 12 residues. Germline values: CDR1 MNHEY, CDR2 SMNVEV (reference sequence). The CDR3 protein is CASSLFGQEAFF. CDR3 coding DNA: TGTGCCAGCAGTTTATTTGGGCAGGAAGCTTTCTTT.

The sample holds a few counts of this clonotype. This chain connects TRBV27 to TRBJ2-5, with TRBD2 identical over 8 bases. Trimming took 5 bases from V and 4 from J; bases not matched to a gene: 3. CDR3 size: 13 residues. CDR1 and CDR2 (germline): MNHEY, SMNVEV (reference sequence). CDR3 DNA: TGTGCCAGCAGTGTACTAGCGGCAGAGACCCAGTACTTC. Its translation: CASSVLAAETQYF.

This clonotype was observed a handful of times. The chain joins TRBV30 to TRBJ1-2, with a possible D match to TRBD1 (5 bases). The CDR3 has 12 residues. Trimming removed 0 bases at V and 6 bases at J, with 8 bases between. Germline V CDR1 and CDR2: GTSNPN, SVGIG (reference sequence). CDR3 DNA sequence: TGTGCCTGGAGTGTAGGGGCGAATGGCTACACCTTC. This translates into CAWSVGANGYTF. Complete variable domain (other parts from reference TRBV30 and TRBJ1-2): SQTIHQWPATLVQPVGSPLSLECTVEGTSNPNLYWYRQAAGRGLQLLFYSVGIGQISSEVPQNLSASRPQDRQFILSSKKLLLSDSGFYLCAWSVGANGYTFGSGTRLTVV.

The CDR3 loop is CASSLDKGTDTQYF. The CDR3 DNA reads as TGCGCCAGCAGCTTGGATAAGGGCACAGATACGCAGTATTTT. The chain is built from TRBV5-1 and TRBJ2-3; D remains ambiguous. V lost 0 bases to trimming and J lost 1 base, with 6 bases between them. The V gene's germline CDR1 is SGHRS and CDR2 YFSETQ. The CDR3 has 14 amino acids.

This clonotype appeared a few times. Written as DNA, the CDR3 is TGTGCCAGCAGCCAAGGGGGGGTTCGTGAAGCTTTCTTT. This codes for CASSQGGVREAFF. The genes are TRBV11-3 and TRBJ1-1; TRBD1 is a possible D gene (6 bases). This CDR3 is 13 amino acids long. From germline, CDR1 is SGHNT and CDR2 YENEEA. V was trimmed by 5 bases and J by 7 bases, leaving 14 bases between them.

The V and J genes are TRBV3-1 and TRBJ2-5, with a weak D call TRBD2 (5 bases). CDR3 length: 15 residues. V was clipped by 2 bases and J by 5 bases, with 15 bases between them. CDR1 and CDR2 from the germline V gene are LGHDT and YNNKEL (reference sequence). CDR3 in amino acids: CASSQTGGGRETQYF. The CDR3, as DNA: TGTGCCAGCAGCCAAACGGGCGGAGGCCGGGAGACCCAGTACTTC.

This clonotype has only a few counts. For the CDR3, the DNA is TGTGCCAGCAGTTGGACAGCGGGGTCCTACGAGCAGTACTTC. It translates to CASSWTAGSYEQYF. This sequence joins TRBV6-5 and TRBJ2-7; tentative D call: TRBD2 (7 bases). The CDR3 runs to 14 residues. Per germline, CDR1 MNHEY and CDR2 SVGAGI. The V end was cut by 4 bases, the J end by 1 base, with 11 bases between.